This T cell receptor beta chain was documented in a study of control samples from healthy donors and cancer patients (dated by TCRdb to between 2020 and 2021). As regards this clone: The specificity of this receptor is unknown. No much larger clone is present one base from it, and per-base qualities are unavailable.

V and J lose 4 bases and 3 bases, and a span of 11 bases separates them. Counted from cysteine to phenylalanine, this CDR3 has 15 amino acids. Of all the DNA, just the CDR3 is kept, 45 bases in frame from base 1. CDR1 and CDR2 are read off the germline V gene (reference sequence) as SGHKS and YYEKEE. Libraries were prepared through the immunoSEQ multiplex PCR assay. Here the immuneACCESS table is served through TCRdb, limited to in-frame sequences with V and J called. Missing clones are a known gap in these copies; in checked studies unresolved V genes cover under half, and the rest lacks a known reason. The sample table contains about 98,000 clones; only one count was recorded for 79% of them. Of the sample, 8% to 11% is held by the ten largest clones.

The sequenced sample was blood. Here the chain combines TRBV5-5 and TRBJ2-6, and the D gene may be TRBD2, 5 bases matching. This clonotype originated in a woman between 25 and 40 years old in good health. The CDR3 has the sequence CASSTEGRGANVLTF. The sequenced DNA is TGTGCCAGCAGCACCGAGGGTCGTGGGGCCAACGTCCTGACTTTC.